These T cell receptor beta chains were read from a single sample in a study. TCRdb re-analysed the reads in MiXCR, keeping a single row per CDR3 protein. The repertoire includes approximately 1,500 distinct CDR3 sequences, under 25% of them detected once, and around a sixth sits in the top ten. Sequencing was carried out using CD8+ T cells (not recorded whether cultured). Every receptor here comes from a female donor. The CDR3 runs from the conserved cysteine through the conserved F or W. Each record gives: clone size, J gene, V gene, D gene, CDR3 DNA, CDR3 protein. A D gene is named only where the DNA matches it firmly. Expanded clones get a size class; other rows say once, few or many, or leave the size out.

>few|TRBJ2-3|TRBV5-6|.
TGTGCCAGCAGCTTGCCGTTGAGCGACAGTCCCACCCATACGCAGTATTTT
CASSLPLSDSPTHTQYF
>few|TRBJ2-1|TRBV6-5|TRBD1
TGTGCCAGCAGTGACACAGGGGTCTACAATGAGCAGTTCTTC
CASSDTGVYNEQFF
>.|TRBJ1-2|TRBV29-1|.
TGCGGCGCACCGACACCGACCCGAGGCGACTACACCTTC
CGAPTPTRGDYTF
>medium-sized|TRBJ2-1|TRBV5-1|.
TGCGCCAGCAGCTTGGGAACAGGGGAGGGGACCTACAATGAGCAGTTCTTC
CASSLGTGEGTYNEQFF
>large|TRBJ2-7|TRBV25-1|TRBD1
TGTGCCAGCAGTGATCCTCTTAGAAAGGGGGCTGACGAGCAGTACTTC
CASSDPLRKGADEQYF
>large|TRBJ2-1|TRBV5-1|TRBD2
TGCGCCAGCAGCTTGGAGGCTAGCGGGAGCTCCTACAATGAGCAGTTCTTC
CASSLEASGSSYNEQFF
>medium-sized|TRBJ1-2|TRBV4-2|.
TGTGCCAGCAGCCACGAGGGTTCGGGTGGCTACACCTTC
CASSHEGSGGYTF
>.|TRBJ2-5|TRBV11-1|TRBD2
TGTGCCAGCAGCTTATACGGGAGGAGAGAGATCCAGTACTTC
CASSLYGRREIQYF
>large|TRBJ2-7|TRBV29-1|.
TGCAGCGTTGTTTTGGACAGCCGATACGAGCAGTACTTC
CSVVLDSRYEQYF
>few|TRBJ2-7|TRBV9|.
TGTGCCAGCAGCGTAGAAGCCGGGGCCGGAGTCCAGCAGTACTTC
CASSVEAGAGVQQYF
>medium-sized|TRBJ2-7|TRBV11-2|.
TGTGCCAGCAGCCTCCCCGGGATCTCCTACGAGCAGTACTTC
CASSLPGISYEQYF
>large|TRBJ1-1|TRBV11-2|.
TGTGCCAGCAGTCTCATACCGGGCGCTTTCTTT
CASSLIPGAFF
>large|TRBJ2-5|TRBV28|.
TGTGCCAGCCGCCCAGGGGCTCGTCAAGAGACCCAGTACTTC
CASRPGARQETQYF
>medium-sized|TRBJ2-5|TRBV4-2|.
TGTGCCAGCAGCCGAGAGAGGGTGGGAGAGACCCAGTACTTC
CASSRERVGETQYF
>.|TRBJ2-3|TRBV20-1|.
TGCAGTGCCCCTGACCACAGGGAAAACGCAGATACGCAGTATTTT
CSAPDHRENADTQYF
>medium-sized|TRBJ2-3|TRBV7-9|.
TGTGCCAGCAGCTTAGTGTCGGGGGGCTTCACAGATACGCAGTATTTT
CASSLVSGGFTDTQYF
>medium-sized|TRBJ2-7|TRBV7-9|TRBD1
TGTGCCAGCAGCTTAGCGCGAGGGACAGGGAGTTACGAGCAGTACTTC
CASSLARGTGSYEQYF
>few|TRBJ2-1|TRBV27|TRBD1
TGTGCCAGCAAACAGGGGTCCAACGATGAGCAGTTCTTC
CASKQGSNDEQFF
>medium-sized|TRBJ2-2|TRBV1|.
TGCACCAGCAGCCCTAGGGACAGGGGGAACACCGGGGAGCTGTTTTTT
CTSSPRDRGNTGELFF
>medium-sized|TRBJ2-2|TRBV5-1|.
TGCGCCAGCAGCTCCAGTGGGGGGGAGCTGTTTTTT
CASSSSGGELFF
>large|TRBJ1-3|TRBV15|TRBD1
TGTGCCACCCAGGAGGGACAGCTTGGAAACACCATATATTTT
CATQEGQLGNTIYF
>medium-sized|TRBJ2-5|TRBV12-3/TRBV12-4|TRBD2
TGTGCCAGCAGTTTAGGGGCTAGCGGGGACGAGACCCAGTACTTC
CASSLGASGDETQYF
>medium-sized|TRBJ2-7|TRBV7-7|TRBD1
TGTGCTAGCAGCTTACGCCCCCTAACACCGGGACAGGGTTTCTACGAGCAGTACTTC
CASSLRPLTPGQGFYEQYF
>many|TRBJ1-4|TRBV27|.
TGTGCCAGCAGTCCCAGGGCTACAACTAATGAAAAACTGTTTTTT
CASSPRATTNEKLFF
>medium-sized|TRBJ2-7|TRBV5-5|.
TGTGCCAGCAGCTTTCGTGACCGCCCCTACGAGCAGTACTTC
CASSFRDRPYEQYF
>medium-sized|TRBJ1-5|TRBV6-5|.
TGTGCCAGCAGTTACGACAGGCCATCATTCAATCAGCCCCAGCATTTT
CASSYDRPSFNQPQHF